Presented here are 32 T cell receptor beta chains from one specimen sequenced in a study of technical replicates of blood from a few donors (dated by TCRdb to 2016 to 2017). Library preparation was by the immunoSEQ multiplex PCR assay. TCRdb provides this immuneACCESS table in a form limited to in-frame rearrangements. Some clones are lacking; in checked studies, under half of them reflect an unresolved V gene, and why the rest are absent is not known. Counted in this sample were about 56,000 clones; 80% to 95% of them appeared once. The ten largest clonotypes hold more than 3.5% of the sample. The sample consisted of PBMCs. Source of these receptors: a human donor in good health. Some clones in this sample may be carry-over from other donors' samples.

The CDR3 nucleotides are TGCGCCAGCAGCCTGTCAGTCGGCAATCAGCCCCAGCATTTT. Amino acids: CASSLSVGNQPQHF. This chain links TRBV5-1 with TRBJ1-5, with D uncertain. This CDR3 region has 14 residues. Germline CDR1 reads SGHRS; CDR2 reads YFSETQ. V was clipped by 4 bases and J by 2 bases, with 10 bases between them.

V and J are TRBV18 and TRBJ2-7; a possible D gene is TRBD2 (5 bases). Germline V gives CDR1 KGHSH, CDR2 LQKENI. This CDR3 comprises 13 residues. The V gene lost 1 base and the J gene lost 5 bases, with 9 bases spanning the gap. The CDR3 bases are TGTGCCAGCTCACCACGGGAGCCGAACGAGCAGTACTTC. This encodes CASSPREPNEQYF.

The chain links TRBV5-1 to TRBJ2-7; 7 bases line up with TRBD1. This CDR3 is 16 amino acids long. CDR1 is SGHRS, CDR2 YFSETQ, per germline. The junction had 10 bases not matched to a gene; V was cut back by 1 base and J by 3 bases. CDR3 sequence reads: CASSLSLGQRGYEQYF. The CDR3 region has the DNA TGCGCCAGCAGCTTGAGCCTGGGACAGCGAGGCTACGAGCAGTACTTC.

In DNA form, the CDR3 reads TGTGCCAGCAGTGAACTGGACAGGTTTGCAACTAATGAAAAACTGTTTTTT. The encoded protein is CASSELDRFATNEKLFF. The V gene is TRBV2, the J gene TRBJ1-4; 7 nucleotides line up with TRBD1. The germline gives CDR1 SNHLY, CDR2 FYNNEI. V lost 2 bases and J lost 0; bases outside the gene matches: 6. The CDR3 runs to 17 residues.

Within the sample, this clone is medium-sized. V is TRBV4-3 and J is TRBJ2-7; D might be TRBD1 (6 bases). The CDR3 loop spans 15 amino acids. Germline loops: CDR1 LGHNA, CDR2 YSLEER. Trimming took 0 bases from V and 2 from J, leaving 11 bases between them. The CDR3: CASSQDRTATYEQYF. In nucleotides, the CDR3 is TGCGCCAGCAGCCAAGATAGGACAGCCACCTACGAGCAGTACTTC.

V and J are TRBV9 and TRBJ2-3; 9 positions agree with TRBD2. Germline CDR1 and CDR2: SGDLS and YYNGEE. The CDR3 is 16 residues long. J gave up 6 bases and V 2 bases, and 10 bases lay outside the gene matches. Written as DNA, the CDR3 is TGTGCCAGCAGCGTTTCCAGCGGGAGGAGGCCCGATACGCAGTATTTT. This encodes CASSVSSGRRPDTQYF.

The chain links TRBV30 to TRBJ1-1; D not certain. The CDR3 has 11 amino acids. The ends were cut back, 1 base at V and 7 bases at J, with 7 bases in the middle. CDR1 is GTSNPN and CDR2 is SVGIG in the germline V gene (reference sequence). CDR3 DNA: TGTGCCTGGAGTGACACCCTTGAAGCTTTCTTT. Its translation: CAWSDTLEAFF.

This chain uses TRBV7-3 with TRBJ2-1, with 8 nucleotides matching TRBD1. The V gene end was trimmed by 3 bases and the J gene end by 6 bases; junction bases not matched to a gene: 7. The CDR3 length is 15 residues. CDR1 is SGHTA and CDR2 is FQGTGA in the germline V gene. CDR3 DNA: TGTGCCAGCAGCTTCCAGGGGGCAGTGGGCAATGAGCAGTTCTTC. Translated: CASSFQGAVGNEQFF.

This chain connects TRBV6-1 to TRBJ2-6; 7 bases line up with TRBD1. The CDR3 is made up of 20 amino acids. Losses at the gene ends were 1 base for V and 4 bases for J; bases not matched to a gene: 16. Germline CDR1 MNHNS, CDR2 SASEGT. CDR3 DNA sequence: TGTGCCAGCAGTGAAGTGTTCGGGGACAGCGCGTCTCTGGGGGCCAACGTCCTGACTTTC. This gives the protein CASSEVFGDSASLGANVLTF.

The rearrangement joins TRBV27 to TRBJ2-2; 13 bases are a match to TRBD2. The CDR3 consists of 23 residues. J gave up 3 bases and V 7 bases, and 26 bases lay outside the gene matches. Germline V gives CDR1 MNHEY, CDR2 SMNVEV (reference sequence). CDR3 amino acids: CASTPRARTGTSGARWDTGELFF. The CDR3 DNA reads as TGTGCCAGCACTCCCCGGGCCCGTACCGGGACTAGCGGGGCGCGTTGGGACACCGGGGAGCTGTTTTTT.

The chain uses TRBV21-1 and TRBJ2-3; the D call TRBD2 from the table was never checked on the DNA. TRBV21-1 is a pseudogene. There are 15 residues in the CDR3. DNA for the CDR3: TGTGCCAGCAGCAAAAAATCAGACTTCACAGATACGCAGTATTTT. Translating gives CASSKKSDFTDTQYF.

V usage is TRBV11-3 and J usage is TRBJ2-5; D call uncertain. Germline lookup yields CDR1 SGHNT and CDR2 YENEEA. The V end was cut by 1 base, the J end by 7 bases, with 10 bases between. This CDR3 region has 13 residues. In DNA, the CDR3 is TGTGCCAGCAGCTTAGGCCAAACGGGGACCCAGTACTTC. Its translation: CASSLGQTGTQYF.

V and J are TRBV7-9 and TRBJ2-7, with a tentative D call TRBD1 (6 bases). Trimming shortened V by 5 bases and J by 6 bases, and 14 bases separated the two germline ends. Germline V CDR1 and CDR2: SEHNR, FQNEAQ (reference sequence). The CDR3 length is 13 residues. The CDR3 region is CASSDVTGFEQYF. CDR3 DNA sequence: TGTGCCAGCAGCGATGTCACAGGGTTCGAGCAGTACTTC. Complete variable domain (other parts from reference TRBV7-9 and TRBJ2-7): DTGVSQNPRHKITKRGQNVTFRCDPISEHNRLYWYRQTLGQGPEFLTYFQNEAQLEKSRLLSDRFSAERPKGSFSTLEIQRTEQGDSAMYLCASSDVTGFEQYFGPGTRLTVT.

The chain is built from TRBV29-1 and TRBJ1-5, with 9 positions matching TRBD1. Germline V gene data show CDR1 as SQVTM and CDR2 as ANQGSEA. Germline trimming cut 5 bases from V and 6 bases from J; bases unmatched to any gene: 11. CDR3 length: 15 residues. The CDR3 sequence: CSVLTGQGIGQPQHF. The CDR3 DNA is TGCAGCGTTCTAACTGGACAGGGGATTGGTCAGCCCCAGCATTTT.

A single count supports this clone. The chain uses TRBV5-4 and TRBJ2-2; TRBD1 matches 10 bases. Germline V gene sequence: CDR1 SGHNT, CDR2 YYREEE (reference sequence). The V gene end was trimmed by 0 bases and the J gene end by 6 bases; junction bases not matched to a gene: 5. This CDR3 is built from 16 residues. The CDR3 DNA sequence: TGTGCCAGCAGCTTGGATCGGGACAGGGGTGCCGGGGAGCTGTTTTTT. It specifies CASSLDRDRGAGELFF.

J is TRBJ1-3 and V is TRBV7-2; D ambiguous. The CDR3 length is 14 residues. Germline CDR1 SGHTA, CDR2 FQGNSA. The ends were cut back, 5 bases at V and 4 bases at J, with 12 bases in the middle. The CDR3, as DNA: TGTGCCAGCAGCGGGCCTCTTCCCGGAAACACCATATATTTT. This codes for CASSGPLPGNTIYF.

The V call is TRBV5-4, the J call TRBJ2-2; TRBD2 matches at 7 bases. The CDR3 has 15 amino acids. The J segment lost 7 bases and the V segment lost 3 bases, leaving 9 bases of the junction unmatched. Germline CDR1 SGHNT, CDR2 YYREEE (reference sequence). The CDR3 region is CASSSRSGEGGELFF. The DNA of the CDR3 is TGTGCCAGCAGCTCAAGGAGCGGGGAGGGCGGGGAGCTGTTTTTT.

This clone was found once. The genes are TRBV15 and TRBJ2-5; D perhaps matches TRBD1 (6 bases). Germline V gene lookup returns CDR1 LNHNV and CDR2 YYDKDF (reference sequence). Deletions cut 7 bases from V and 5 bases from J, with 11 bases between. The CDR3 is 12 amino acids. The CDR3 bases are TGTGCCACCAATGGGGGCTGGGAGACCCAGTACTTC. Its protein is CATNGGWETQYF.

This clone has only a few counts. This sequence joins TRBV7-9 and TRBJ1-1; no clear D gene. The V end was cut by 4 bases, the J end by 12 bases, with 15 bases between. Germline assignment: CDR1 SEHNR and CDR2 FQNEAQ (reference sequence). CDR3 length: 12 residues. CDR3 DNA: TGTGCCAGCAGCTCCGAGGCCCCCGGGACTTTCTTT. Protein product: CASSSEAPGTFF.

V gene TRBV6-1 combines with J gene TRBJ2-5; D may be TRBD2 (6 bases). Germline V gene data show CDR1 as MNHNS and CDR2 as SASEGT. The CDR3 is made up of 13 amino acids. Trimming cost V 10 bases and J 3 bases, with 15 bases left between them. CDR3 nucleotides: TGTGCCACCATAGGGACTCCAAAAGAGACCCAGTACTTC. Translating gives CATIGTPKETQYF.

The rearrangement joins TRBV7-2 to TRBJ2-2, with a tentative D call TRBD2 (7 bases). There are 15 residues in the CDR3. Germline values: CDR1 SGHTA, CDR2 FQGNSA. V gave up 0 bases and J gave up 4 bases, with 9 bases separating them. The CDR3 sequence is CASSLAGGLTGELFF. The CDR3 DNA sequence: TGTGCCAGCAGCTTAGCCGGGGGGCTCACCGGGGAGCTGTTTTTT.

This clone has only one observation. The chain has TRBV4-1 and TRBJ1-2, with D perhaps matching TRBD1 (5 bases). Per germline, CDR1 MGHRA and CDR2 YSYEKL. V gave up 2 bases and J gave up 4 bases, with 23 bases separating them. There are 18 residues in the CDR3. Here the CDR3 reads CASSQLFDWGGDSYGYTF. In nucleotides, the CDR3 is TGCGCCAGCAGCCAATTATTTGATTGGGGCGGAGATAGCTATGGCTACACCTTC.

This clone was seen just once. The rearrangement links TRBV4-1 to TRBJ2-7, with 11 bases matching TRBD2. Germline trimming cut 4 bases from V and 5 bases from J; bases unmatched to any gene: 10. The length of the CDR3 is 16 residues. Germline V lookup: CDR1 MGHRA, CDR2 YSYEKL. The CDR3 loop reads CASSRRGTSGSDEQYF. The CDR3 region has the DNA TGCGCCAGCAGCCGAAGAGGAACTAGCGGGAGCGACGAGCAGTACTTC.

CDR3 sequence (DNA): TGTGCCAGCAGACATCAGGGCTCTGGAAACACCATATATTTT. It translates to CASRHQGSGNTIYF. The chain carries TRBV27 and TRBJ1-3; D perhaps matches TRBD1 (5 bases). Germline CDR1 is MNHEY and CDR2 is SMNVEV (reference sequence). With 6 bases removed from V and 0 bases from J, the gap between germline ends came to 9 bases. The CDR3 length is 14 residues.

The chain employs TRBV19 and TRBJ1-2, with 9 nucleotides matching TRBD1. The CDR3 consists of 13 residues. From germline, CDR1 is LNHDA and CDR2 SQIVND (reference sequence). The trim removed 6 bases at V and 8 bases at J, leaving 7 bases unmatched. CDR3: CASSLTGGGGYTF. CDR3 nucleotide sequence: TGTGCCAGTAGCCTAACAGGGGGCGGAGGCTACACCTTC.

J is TRBJ1-6 and V is TRBV5-1, with D possibly TRBD1 on 6 matching bases. V was cut by 1 base and J by 6 bases, with 17 bases left in between. The CDR3 contains 17 residues. The germline gives CDR1 SGHRS, CDR2 YFSETQ. The CDR3 region is CASSLFYGTGTNSPLHF. The CDR3 region has the DNA TGCGCCAGCAGCTTGTTTTACGGAACAGGGACTAATTCACCCCTCCACTTT.

This clone turned up a few times. This sequence joins TRBV5-5 and TRBJ2-5; 8 bases agree with TRBD2. The germline gives CDR1 SGHKS, CDR2 YYEKEE (reference sequence). With 0 bases clipped from V and 3 bases from J, the junction kept 4 bases outside the gene matches. The CDR3 length is 15 residues. The CDR3 coding sequence is TGTGCCAGCAGCTTGGGGCCGGGGGGGGAAGAGACCCAGTACTTC. As protein: CASSLGPGGEETQYF.

The gene calls are TRBV11-3 and TRBJ1-1; D is unclear. CDR1 and CDR2 (germline): SGHNT, YENEEA. The CDR3 contains 14 residues. V lost 5 bases and J lost 3, with 13 bases in between. CDR3 region: CASSPNGADTEAFF. CDR3 bases: TGTGCCAGCAGCCCGAATGGAGCGGACACTGAAGCTTTCTTT.

The chain links TRBV4-2 to TRBJ2-5; TRBD2 matches 8 bases. The CDR3 covers 14 residues. Germline-derived CDR1 and CDR2 are LGHNA and YNFKEQ. V lost 3 bases, J lost 4 bases, and 4 bases stayed unmatched. The CDR3 DNA sequence: TGTGCCAGCAGCCAGCCGGGGGGGACAGAGACCCAGTACTTC. Its translation: CASSQPGGTETQYF.

This clone has more than one count but fewer than ten. This rearrangement joins TRBV21-1 to TRBJ1-5; TRBD1 is the table's D call and was not checked against the DNA. TRBV21-1 is a documented pseudogene. The CDR3 is made up of 16 amino acids. The CDR3 protein is CASSKAQLQGNQPQHF. The DNA of the CDR3 is TGTGCCAGCAGCAAAGCGCAGCTACAGGGCAATCAGCCCCAGCATTTT.

The CDR3 here is CASSNGGRGVSSYEQYF. As DNA, the CDR3 is TGTGCCAGCAGCAACGGGGGACGGGGTGTTAGCTCCTACGAGCAGTACTTC. The chain joins TRBV21-1 to TRBJ2-7; the DNA was not compared with TRBD2, the D call given in the table. TRBV21-1 is deemed a pseudogene. This CDR3 comprises 17 residues.

The table lists this clone with a count of one. V is TRBV11-2 and J is TRBJ1-1; D not resolved. V was shortened by 6 bases and J by 8 bases, with 19 bases between the two germline ends. CDR3 length: 14 residues. Germline CDR1 and CDR2: SGHAT and FQNNGV. CDR3: CASRPIKRGAEAFF. In nucleotides, the CDR3 is TGTGCCAGCAGACCCATCAAACGGGGAGCCGAAGCTTTCTTT. Together with reference TRBV11-2 and TRBJ1-1, the CDR3 gives the full variable domain: EAGVAQSPRYKIIEKRQSVAFWCNPISGHATLYWYQQILGQGPKLLIQFQNNGVVDDSQLPKDRFSAERLKGVDSTLKIQPAKLEDSAVYLCASRPIKRGAEAFFGQGTRLTVV.